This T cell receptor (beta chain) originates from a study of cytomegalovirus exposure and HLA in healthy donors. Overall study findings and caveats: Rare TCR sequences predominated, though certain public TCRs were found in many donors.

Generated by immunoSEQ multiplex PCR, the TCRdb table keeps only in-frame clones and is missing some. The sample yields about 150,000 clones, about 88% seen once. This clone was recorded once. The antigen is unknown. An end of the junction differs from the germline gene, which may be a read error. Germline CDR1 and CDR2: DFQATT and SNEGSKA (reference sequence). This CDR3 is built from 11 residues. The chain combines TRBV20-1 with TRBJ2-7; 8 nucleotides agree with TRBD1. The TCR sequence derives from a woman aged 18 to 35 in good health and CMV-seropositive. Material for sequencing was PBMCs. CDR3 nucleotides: TGCAGTGCCAGATATACACCACAGGGGGACTTC. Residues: CSARYTPQGDF.